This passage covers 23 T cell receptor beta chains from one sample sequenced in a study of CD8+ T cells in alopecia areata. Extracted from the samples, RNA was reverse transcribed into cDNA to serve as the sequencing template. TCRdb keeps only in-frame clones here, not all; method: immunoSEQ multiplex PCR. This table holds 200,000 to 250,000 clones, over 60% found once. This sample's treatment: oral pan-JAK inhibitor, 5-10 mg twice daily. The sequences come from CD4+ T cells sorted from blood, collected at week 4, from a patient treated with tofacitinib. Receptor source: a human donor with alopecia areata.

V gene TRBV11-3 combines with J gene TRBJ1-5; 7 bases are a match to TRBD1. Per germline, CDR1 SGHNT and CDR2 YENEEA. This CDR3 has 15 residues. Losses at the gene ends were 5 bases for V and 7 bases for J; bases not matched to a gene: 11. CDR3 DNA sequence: TGTGCCAGCAGCCTAACAACAGGGGTGGGGCAGCCCCAGCATTTT. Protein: CASSLTTGVGQPQHF.

The CDR3 loop is CASSERVPYGYTF. In DNA, the CDR3 is TGTGCCAGCAGTGAACGAGTTCCCTATGGCTACACCTTC. The chain employs TRBV6-1 and TRBJ1-2; D gene ambiguous. This CDR3 is built from 13 residues. CDR1 is MNHNS, CDR2 SASEGT, per germline. V dropped 2 bases and J dropped 4 bases, with 8 bases sitting between them.

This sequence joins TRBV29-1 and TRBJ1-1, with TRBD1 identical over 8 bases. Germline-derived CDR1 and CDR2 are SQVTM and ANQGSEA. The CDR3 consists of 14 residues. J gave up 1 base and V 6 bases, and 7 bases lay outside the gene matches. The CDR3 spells CSVRSGTGNTEAFF. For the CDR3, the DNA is TGCAGCGTGAGGAGTGGGACAGGGAACACTGAAGCTTTCTTT.

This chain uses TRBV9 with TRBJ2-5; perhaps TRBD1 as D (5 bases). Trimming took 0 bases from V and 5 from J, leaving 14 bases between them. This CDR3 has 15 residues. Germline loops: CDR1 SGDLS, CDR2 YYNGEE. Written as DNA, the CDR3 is TGTGCCAGCAGCGTAGATCCAGGGTGGCAGGAGACCCAGTACTTC. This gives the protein CASSVDPGWQETQYF.

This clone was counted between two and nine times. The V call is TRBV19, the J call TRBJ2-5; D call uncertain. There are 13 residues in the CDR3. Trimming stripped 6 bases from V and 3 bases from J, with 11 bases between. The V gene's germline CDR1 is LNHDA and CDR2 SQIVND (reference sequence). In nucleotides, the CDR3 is TGTGCCAGTAGGCCCACTGGCGAAGAGACCCAGTACTTC. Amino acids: CASRPTGEETQYF.

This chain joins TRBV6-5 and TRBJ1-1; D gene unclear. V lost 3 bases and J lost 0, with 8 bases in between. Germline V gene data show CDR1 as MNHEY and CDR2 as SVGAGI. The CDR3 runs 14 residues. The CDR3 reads CASSYLQMNTEAFF. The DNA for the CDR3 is TGTGCCAGCAGTTATCTACAGATGAACACTGAAGCTTTCTTT.

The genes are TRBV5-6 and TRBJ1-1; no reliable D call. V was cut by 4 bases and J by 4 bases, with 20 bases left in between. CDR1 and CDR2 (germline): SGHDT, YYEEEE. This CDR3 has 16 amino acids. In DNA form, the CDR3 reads TGTGCCAGCAGCCACTTCGTCGGGAAGCGTGGCACTGAAGCTTTCTTT. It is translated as CASSHFVGKRGTEAFF.

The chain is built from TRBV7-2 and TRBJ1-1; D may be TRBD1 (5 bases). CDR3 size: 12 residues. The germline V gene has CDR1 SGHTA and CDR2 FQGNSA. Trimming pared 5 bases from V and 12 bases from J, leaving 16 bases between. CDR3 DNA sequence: TGTGCCAGCAGCCCATTAGGGGTTGGTACTTTCTTT. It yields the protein CASSPLGVGTFF.

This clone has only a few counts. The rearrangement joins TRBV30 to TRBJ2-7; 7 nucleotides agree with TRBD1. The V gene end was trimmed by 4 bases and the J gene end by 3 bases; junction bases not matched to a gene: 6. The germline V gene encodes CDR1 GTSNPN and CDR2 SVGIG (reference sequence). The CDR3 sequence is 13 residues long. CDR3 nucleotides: TGTGCCTGGACCCGACAGGGTGTCTACGAGCAGTACTTC. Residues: CAWTRQGVYEQYF.

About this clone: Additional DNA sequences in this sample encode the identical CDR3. The CDR3 region has the DNA TGTGCCACCAGCAGAGCCGGGACAGCATCCTACGAGCAGTACTTC. This translates into CATSRAGTASYEQYF. The genes are TRBV15 and TRBJ2-7; 7 nucleotides line up with TRBD1. This CDR3 is 15 amino acids long. Germline V gene lookup returns CDR1 LNHNV and CDR2 YYDKDF (reference sequence). V dropped 1 base and J dropped 1; count of bases not matched to a gene: 4.

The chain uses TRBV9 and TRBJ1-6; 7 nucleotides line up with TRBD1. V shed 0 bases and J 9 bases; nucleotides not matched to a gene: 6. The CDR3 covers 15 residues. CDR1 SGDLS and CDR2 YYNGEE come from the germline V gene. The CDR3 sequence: CASSVGDSRSSPLHF. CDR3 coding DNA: TGTGCCAGCAGCGTAGGGGACAGCCGGAGTTCACCCCTCCACTTT.

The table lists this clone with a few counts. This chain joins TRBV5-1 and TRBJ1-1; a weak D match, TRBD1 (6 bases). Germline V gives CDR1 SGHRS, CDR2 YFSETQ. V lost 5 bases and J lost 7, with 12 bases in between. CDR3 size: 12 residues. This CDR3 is CASRDGTREAFF. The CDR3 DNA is TGCGCCAGCAGGGACGGGACACGTGAAGCTTTCTTT.

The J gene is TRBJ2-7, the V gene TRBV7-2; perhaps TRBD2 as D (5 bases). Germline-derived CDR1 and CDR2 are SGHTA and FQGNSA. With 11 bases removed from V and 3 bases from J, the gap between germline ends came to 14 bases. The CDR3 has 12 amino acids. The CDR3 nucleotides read TGTGCCTCGGGGTCGGGCCACTACGAGCAGTACTTC. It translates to CASGSGHYEQYF.

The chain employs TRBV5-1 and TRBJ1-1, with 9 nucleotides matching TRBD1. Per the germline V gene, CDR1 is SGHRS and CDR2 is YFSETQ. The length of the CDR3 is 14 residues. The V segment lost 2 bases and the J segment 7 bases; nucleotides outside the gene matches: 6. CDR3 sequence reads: CASSFGTGTYEAFF. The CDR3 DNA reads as TGCGCCAGCAGCTTCGGGACAGGGACTTATGAAGCTTTCTTT.

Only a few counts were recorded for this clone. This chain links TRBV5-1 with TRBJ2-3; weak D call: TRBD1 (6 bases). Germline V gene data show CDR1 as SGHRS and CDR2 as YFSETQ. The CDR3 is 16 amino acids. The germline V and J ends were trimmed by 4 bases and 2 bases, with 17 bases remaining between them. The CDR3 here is CASSPRGRSPTDTQYF. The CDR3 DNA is TGCGCCAGCAGCCCCAGGGGAAGATCCCCCACAGATACGCAGTATTTT.

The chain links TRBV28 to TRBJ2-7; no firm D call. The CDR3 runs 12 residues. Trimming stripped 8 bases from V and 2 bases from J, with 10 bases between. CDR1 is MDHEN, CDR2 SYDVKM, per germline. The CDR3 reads CASLSRTYEQYF. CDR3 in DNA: TGTGCCAGCCTTTCACGAACCTACGAGCAGTACTTC. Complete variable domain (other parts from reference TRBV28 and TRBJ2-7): DVKVTQSSRYLVKRTGEKVFLECVQDMDHENMFWYRQDPGLGLRLIYFSYDVKMKEKGDIPEGYSVSREKKERFSLILESASTNQTSMYLCASLSRTYEQYFGPGTRLTVT.

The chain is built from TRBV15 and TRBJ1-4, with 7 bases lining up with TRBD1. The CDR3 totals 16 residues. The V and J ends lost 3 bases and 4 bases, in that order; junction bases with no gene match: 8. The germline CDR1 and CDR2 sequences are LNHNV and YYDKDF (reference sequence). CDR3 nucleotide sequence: TGTGCCACCAGCAGGTCTACGGACAGGCATAATGAAAAACTGTTTTTT. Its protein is CATSRSTDRHNEKLFF.

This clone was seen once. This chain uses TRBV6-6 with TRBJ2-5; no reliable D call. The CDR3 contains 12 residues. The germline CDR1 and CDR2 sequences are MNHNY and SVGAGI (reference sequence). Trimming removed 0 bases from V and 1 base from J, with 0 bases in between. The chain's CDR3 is CASSYSQETQYF. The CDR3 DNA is TGTGCCAGCAGTTACTCCCAAGAGACCCAGTACTTC.

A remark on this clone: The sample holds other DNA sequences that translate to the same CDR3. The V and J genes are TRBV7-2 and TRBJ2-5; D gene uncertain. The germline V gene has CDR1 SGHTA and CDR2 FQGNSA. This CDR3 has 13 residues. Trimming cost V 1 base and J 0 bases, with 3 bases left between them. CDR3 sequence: CASSLGHQETQYF. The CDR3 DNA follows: TGTGCCAGCAGCTTAGGGCACCAAGAGACCCAGTACTTC.

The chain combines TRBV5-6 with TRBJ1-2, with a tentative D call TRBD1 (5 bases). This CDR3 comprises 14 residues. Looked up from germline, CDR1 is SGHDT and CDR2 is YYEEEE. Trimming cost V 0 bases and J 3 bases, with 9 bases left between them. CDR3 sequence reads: CASSLVKGHYGYTF. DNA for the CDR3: TGTGCCAGCAGCTTGGTCAAGGGACACTATGGCTACACCTTC.

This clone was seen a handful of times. The CDR3: CASSLGQGSAEQYF. The CDR3 DNA reads TGTGCCAGCAGCTTAGGGCAGGGGTCCGCCGAGCAGTACTTC. The chain employs TRBV11-3 and TRBJ2-7; perhaps TRBD1 as D (6 bases). Trimming removed 1 base at V and 6 bases at J, with 13 bases between. Germline V gene sequence: CDR1 SGHNT, CDR2 YENEEA. The CDR3 is 14 amino acids.

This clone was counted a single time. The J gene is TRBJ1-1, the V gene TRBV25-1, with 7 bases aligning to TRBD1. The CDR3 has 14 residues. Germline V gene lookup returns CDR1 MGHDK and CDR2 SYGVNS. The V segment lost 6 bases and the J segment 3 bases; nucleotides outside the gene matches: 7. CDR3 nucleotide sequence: TGTGCCAGCAGGTCGACAGGGCGGGACACTGAAGCTTTCTTT. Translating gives CASRSTGRDTEAFF. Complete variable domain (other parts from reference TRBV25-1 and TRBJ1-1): EADIYQTPRYLVIGTGKKITLECSQTMGHDKMYWYQQDPGMELHLIHYSYGVNSTEKGDLSSESTVSRIRTEHFPLTLESARPSHTSQYLCASRSTGRDTEAFFGQGTRLTVV.

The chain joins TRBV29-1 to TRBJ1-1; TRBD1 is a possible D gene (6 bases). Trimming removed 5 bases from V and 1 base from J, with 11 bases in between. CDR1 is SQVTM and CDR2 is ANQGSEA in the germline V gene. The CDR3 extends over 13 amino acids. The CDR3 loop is CSVSGQRNTEAFF. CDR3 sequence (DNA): TGCAGCGTTTCCGGACAGAGGAACACTGAAGCTTTCTTT.